The subject of this entry is one T cell receptor (beta chain). Its antigen is undetermined. RNA transcripts yielded amplified TCR beta CDR3 regions. RT-PCR was first run with HTBI primers, then multiplex PCR in a second round. MiXCR was run by TCRdb on the multiplex PCR reads, yielding one entry per CDR3 protein. The data hold about 700,000 distinct CDR3 sequences, with about 44% observed a single time. The data were taken from a study of Graves' ophthalmopathy and Graves' hyperthyroidism. The length of the CDR3 is 12 residues. Trimming left V 8 bases short and J 6 bases short, with 13 bases between. CDR1 and CDR2 (germline): MGHDK, SYGVNS. Study-wide results and limits: As the model predicted ophthalmopathy progression, it achieved a sensitivity of 70% to 71% and a specificity of about 72%. Ophthalmopathy and stable hyperthyroidism were discriminated by a 13-signature model, with over 85% sensitivity and 80% to 84% specificity.

Specimen: peripheral blood. This receptor was obtained from an adult man with Graves' ophthalmopathy. This chain connects TRBV25-1 to TRBJ1-2; D not resolved. The CDR3 sequence is CASSGYRNGYTF. CDR3 DNA sequence: TGTGCCAGCTCCGGGTATAGGAATGGCTACACCTTC.